This T cell receptor beta chain was observed in a study of cytomegalovirus exposure and HLA in healthy donors. Background on the study: In an earlier analysis, almost 120 million unique TCR beta sequences were found from some 200 million T cells.

With 60 Vbeta and 13 Jbeta primers, the PCR was carried out. Some clones are missing from TCRdb's copy, which holds only in-frame ones; the method was immunoSEQ multiplex PCR. The sample lists 90,000 to 150,000 clones, under 85% seen once, with approximately 5.5% in the top ten. General study results and limits: The classifier reportedly diagnosed cytomegalovirus status with high sensitivity and specificity.

On this clone itself: The antigen remains undetermined.

V dropped 7 bases and J dropped 3 bases, with 7 bases sitting between them. Germline loops: CDR1 MNHNS, CDR2 SASEGT. This CDR3 spans 13 amino acids. This chain links TRBV6-1 with TRBJ1-6; no clear D. This TCR came from a man aged 18 to 35 in good health and CMV-seropositive. Sequenced input: PBMCs. CDR3 amino acids: CASTGDYNSPLHF. The CDR3 coding sequence is TGTGCCAGCACCGGGGACTATAATTCACCCCTCCACTTT.